This TCR beta chain was documented in a study of blood T cell repertoires in COVID-19. About the research overall: The samples span acute and convalescent COVID-19 from the United States, Italy and Spain. The cDNA or gDNA used as material had been derived from T cells, B-cell-depleted T cells, or PBMCs.

Authors' data handling: For nucleated cells, counts were estimated from reference gene primer amplification. Assay: immunoSEQ multiplex PCR; the TCRdb copy retains only in-frame clones and omits some. V and J calls and clone size are as listed in that table; D and trimming were resolved from the DNA. The sample holds around 160,000 clones, less than 90% seen once. This CDR3 is built from 12 residues. V lost 5 bases and J 15 bases, leaving 17 bases between the germline ends. Sequencing was performed on peripheral blood. The rearrangement joins TRBV12-3 or TRBV12-4 to TRBJ2-1; D remains unclear. The TCR was taken from a human donor in a cohort sampled during active COVID-19. The CDR3, as DNA: TGTGCCAGCAGTACCAGACTCAACCAGTGGTTCTTC. It yields the protein CASSTRLNQWFF.